This T cell receptor beta chain was obtained from a study of CD8 T cells in ankylosing spondylitis (dated by TCRdb to the late 2010s). General notes on the study: T cell receptor beta repertoires were profiled in healthy donors and ankylosing spondylitis patients so that disease-linked TCR variants could be found. Peripheral blood samples were taken, and synovial fluid was additionally collected from ankylosing spondylitis patients. The whole study cohort included over 85 healthy donors and roughly 24 ankylosing spondylitis patients. Study-level results and caveats: The disease-linked clones had a CD8+ phenotype and were found at relatively low frequencies in peripheral blood. Some motif variants had previously been reported in the synovial fluid and blood of reactive arthritis patients, which suggests shared mechanisms of disease initiation. According to the report, matched synovial fluid samples from ankylosing spondylitis patients were significantly enriched for the disease-linked clones. A TCR beta motif of about eight highly homologous amino acid variants appeared characteristic of blood from ankylosing spondylitis patients.

For CDR1 and CDR2, the germline V gene lists MDHEN and SYDVKM. The CDR3 runs 12 residues from the cysteine to the phenylalanine. CDR3 DNA is the only sequence kept; it has 36 bases, read in frame from the first base. Cut back by 8 bases and 6 bases, the V and J ends lie 14 bases apart. The instrument given in TCRdb is Illumina HiSeq 2500. Quantitative 5'-RACE with molecular barcodes was the method used to prepare the TCR beta libraries. The paper's data handling went like this. Disease-linked TCR variants were identified with a new computational method built on a probabilistic model of VDJ rearrangement. The public sequencing data were trimmed at Q25 with fastp and processed into clonotypes with MiXCR by TCRdb, which kept only in-frame beta chains. CDR3 protein duplicates are merged, each entry listing the most common genes and DNA. For this entry, the V and J calls and clone size follow TCRdb and not the study's own pipeline. The sample has a few hundred thousand distinct CDR3 sequences on record, about 22% of them singletons. Of the sample, 16% is held by the ten largest clones.

This clonotype has a handful of counts. There is no known antigen for this receptor. Base qualities are not recorded, but no much larger clone differs from it by a single base. The sequence was collected from a male donor with ankylosing spondylitis. The sequencing sample was made of blood, either unsorted or a sorted T cell fraction (not recorded which). The receptor chain draws on TRBV28 and TRBJ2-7; possibly the D gene is TRBD1, per 6 matching bases. The encoded CDR3 is CASGARGAEQYF. The sequence in DNA is TGTGCCAGCGGAGCCAGGGGAGCCGAGCAGTACTTC.